The clone carrying this T cell receptor beta chain was seen a few times. The antigen is undetermined. CDR1 and CDR2 (germline): SNHLY, FYNNEI. The V and J ends lost 5 bases and 6 bases, in that order; junction bases with no gene match: 4. This CDR3 has 13 amino acids. The sample is drawn from a study of cytomegalovirus exposure and HLA in healthy donors. Findings of the study overall: Among the most significant clusters, several appeared linked to common viral pathogens in a later analysis. The likely explanation for a cluster of highly shared sequence variants was sequencing artifact. Association of a missense DCLRE1C variant with TCR beta V- and J-gene trimming was reported in a later analysis.

Researchers ran the PCR with 60 Vbeta and 13 Jbeta primers. Measured with immunoSEQ multiplex PCR; TCRdb has only the in-frame clones, and not every one. The repertoire includes around 74,000 clones, around 80% of them detected once, and around 2.5% sits in the top ten. The chain is built from TRBV2 and TRBJ2-7, with TRBD2 matching over 10 bases. The sequence derives from a man aged 25 to 40 in good health and CMV-seronegative. The sequenced sample consisted of PBMCs. The CDR3 DNA reads as TGTGCCAGCAGTTCCCGACTAGCGGGCGAGCAGTACTTC. This translates into CASSSRLAGEQYF.